Given below is one T cell receptor (beta chain) in context. Its antigen remains unknown. The data originate from a study of shared clonotypes between healthy human individuals. Study details: CD4 naive and memory got three plates each, CD8 naive two, CD8 memory one.

Subsets obtained from CD4+ cells comprised CD45RA+ naive and CD45RA-negative memory cells. Notes on the study in general: Incompleteness in sorted-subset sequencing, despite large depth, was shown by rarefaction.

The CDR3 consists of 17 residues. Trimming shortened V by 4 bases and J by 0 bases, and 14 bases separated the two germline ends. The germline CDR1 and CDR2 sequences are SGHRS and YFSETQ. Using immunoSEQ multiplex PCR, the repertoire was profiled, and TCRdb retains in-frame clones only, with some absent. This sample has over a million clones, with around 74% found just once. Sequencing was done on a sample of memory CD4+ T cells sorted from blood. The subset here: CD45RA-negative fraction. The chain recombines TRBV5-1 with TRBJ2-6, with D perhaps given as TRBD1 or TRBD2 (5 bases each). This sequence originates from a man aged 18 to 29 in good health. The CDR3 nucleotides read TGCGCCAGCAGCCCGGGACGGACCAGCTCTGGGGCCAACGTCCTGACTTTC. It translates to CASSPGRTSSGANVLTF.